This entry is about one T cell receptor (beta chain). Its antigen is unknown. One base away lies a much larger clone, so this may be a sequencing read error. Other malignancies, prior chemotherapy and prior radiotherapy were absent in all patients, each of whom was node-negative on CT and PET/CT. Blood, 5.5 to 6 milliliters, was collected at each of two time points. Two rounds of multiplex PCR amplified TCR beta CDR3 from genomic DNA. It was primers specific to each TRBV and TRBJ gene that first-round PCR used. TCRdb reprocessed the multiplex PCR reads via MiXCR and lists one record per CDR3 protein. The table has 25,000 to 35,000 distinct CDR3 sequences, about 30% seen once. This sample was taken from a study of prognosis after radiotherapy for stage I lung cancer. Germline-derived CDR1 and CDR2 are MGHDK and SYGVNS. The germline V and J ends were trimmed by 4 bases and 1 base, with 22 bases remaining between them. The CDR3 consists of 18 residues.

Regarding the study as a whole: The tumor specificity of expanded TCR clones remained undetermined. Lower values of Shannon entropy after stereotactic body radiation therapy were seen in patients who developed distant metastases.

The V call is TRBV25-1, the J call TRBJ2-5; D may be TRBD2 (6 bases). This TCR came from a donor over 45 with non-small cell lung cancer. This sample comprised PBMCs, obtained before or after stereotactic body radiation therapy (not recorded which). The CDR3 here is CASSALSYGGGCQETQYF. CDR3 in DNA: TGTGCCAGCAGTGCCCTCAGCTATGGCGGAGGGTGCCAAGAGACCCAGTACTTC.